The 21 T cell receptor beta chains presented below share a single source sample, sequenced in a study of technical replicates of blood from a few donors. Produced via immunoSEQ multiplex PCR; TCRdb's table is partial and in-frame only. The sample comprises around 97,000 clones, about 95% of which are singletons, and around 0.31% rests with the top ten. Sequenced sample: T cells isolated from PBMCs. Every receptor here comes from a human donor in good health.

This chain links TRBV29-1 with TRBJ1-1; TRBD1 agrees at 7 bases. Germline CDR1 SQVTM, CDR2 ANQGSEA. V lost 6 bases and J lost 7; bases outside the gene matches: 5. This CDR3 is 11 amino acids long. CDR3 nucleotides: TGCAGCGTCCACAGGGGTAATGAAGCTTTCTTT. Its translation is CSVHRGNEAFF.

This chain links TRBV9 with TRBJ1-3, with D possibly matching TRBD1 (6 bases). The CDR3 is 15 residues long. Per germline, CDR1 SGDLS and CDR2 YYNGEE. V lost 4 bases and J 4 bases, leaving 15 bases between the germline ends. CDR3: CASSPTQGQGNTIYF. CDR3 nucleotide sequence: TGTGCCAGCAGCCCAACCCAGGGGCAAGGAAACACCATATATTTT.

The V call is TRBV13, the J call TRBJ2-1; no reliable D call. The CDR3 totals 12 residues. Trimming cost V 5 bases and J 9 bases, with 11 bases left between them. Looked up from germline, CDR1 is PRHDT and CDR2 is FYEKMQ (reference sequence). As DNA, the CDR3 is TGTGCCAGCAGCCGGCTAGGTAGTGAGCAGTTCTTC. Protein: CASSRLGSEQFF.

The chain joins TRBV6-5 to TRBJ1-6, with TRBD1 matching over 8 bases. The germline V gene has CDR1 MNHEY and CDR2 SVGAGI. V lost 0 bases, J lost 5 bases, and 0 bases stayed unmatched. The CDR3 loop spans 15 amino acids. The CDR3 nucleotides read TGTGCCAGCAGTTACTCGGGACAGGATAATTCACCCCTCCACTTT. Translating gives CASSYSGQDNSPLHF.

V is TRBV27 and J is TRBJ2-2; D call uncertain. Germline values: CDR1 MNHEY, CDR2 SMNVEV (reference sequence). This CDR3 spans 13 amino acids. The V and J ends lost 2 bases and 6 bases respectively, with 7 bases between them. The CDR3 DNA reads TGTGCCAGCAGTTTACCCTACTCCGGGGAGCTGTTTTTT. Protein sequence: CASSLPYSGELFF.

The rearrangement joins TRBV5-4 to TRBJ1-4; D unresolved. Trimming stripped 4 bases from V and 6 bases from J, with 10 bases between. This CDR3 comprises 13 residues. The germline V gene has CDR1 SGHNT and CDR2 YYREEE (reference sequence). Written as DNA, the CDR3 is TGTGCCAGCAGCCTGGACCGGGATGAAAAACTGTTTTTT. Encoded protein: CASSLDRDEKLFF.

The chain recombines TRBV4-2 with TRBJ2-3; TRBD2 aligns across 8 bases. CDR1 and CDR2 (germline): LGHNA, YNFKEQ. The CDR3 length is 18 residues. V dropped 0 bases and J dropped 2; count of bases not matched to a gene: 10. Written as DNA, the CDR3 is TGTGCCAGCAGCCAAGAAGTCAGGCTAGCGGGTTACACAGATACGCAGTATTTT. This gives the protein CASSQEVRLAGYTDTQYF.

The rearrangement uses TRBV21-1 and TRBJ2-7; the table's D gene call, TRBD2, was not cross checked with the DNA. TRBV21-1 is tagged as a pseudogene. The CDR3 has 15 residues. The CDR3 bases are TGTGCCAGCCCTTTGTTCGGGGGGAGAAGGCGCGAGCAGTACTTC. Its protein product is CASPLFGGRRREQYF.

The rearrangement uses TRBV7-2 and TRBJ2-3; TRBD1 aligns across 7 bases. Germline trimming cut 6 bases from V and 4 bases from J; bases unmatched to any gene: 4. Germline V gives CDR1 SGHTA, CDR2 FQGNSA. This CDR3 has 13 amino acids. CDR3 sequence reads: CASSFRGPDTQYF. The CDR3 bases are TGTGCCAGCAGTTTTAGGGGGCCAGATACGCAGTATTTT.

CDR3 in DNA: TGTGCCAGCACCCTGACAGGGGTCGGCTACGAGCAGTACTTC. It codes for CASTLTGVGYEQYF. This chain connects TRBV28 to TRBJ2-7; TRBD1 agrees at 8 bases. CDR3 length equals 14 residues. Trimming at V came to 7 bases and at J to 3 bases, leaving 8 bases not matched to a gene. CDR1 is MDHEN, CDR2 SYDVKM, per germline.

The chain's CDR3 is CASSEPGQIDNEQFF. CDR3 coding DNA: TGTGCCAGCAGTGAACCGGGACAGATAGACAATGAGCAGTTCTTC. The genes are TRBV6-1 and TRBJ2-1; 7 bases line up with TRBD1. CDR1 is MNHNS and CDR2 is SASEGT in the germline V gene. The length of the CDR3 is 15 residues. The V segment lost 2 bases and the J segment 5 bases; nucleotides outside the gene matches: 6.

This chain links TRBV5-6 with TRBJ1-1, with unresolved D. Germline V gene lookup returns CDR1 SGHDT and CDR2 YYEEEE. V lost 5 bases to trimming and J lost 0 bases, with 8 bases between them. The CDR3 is 13 amino acids. The CDR3 sequence is CASRTTVNTEAFF. The CDR3 DNA reads TGTGCCAGCAGAACCACGGTGAACACTGAAGCTTTCTTT. Full variable domain (rest looked up from reference TRBV5-6 and TRBJ1-1): DAGVTQSPTHLIKTRGQQVTLRCSPKSGHDTVSWYQQALGQGPQFIFQYYEEEERQRGNFPDRFSGHQFPNYSSELNVNALLLGDSALYLCASRTTVNTEAFFGQGTRLTVV.

This rearrangement joins TRBV19 to TRBJ1-1; D is perhaps TRBD1 (5 bases). This CDR3 has 14 residues. V was pared by 1 base and J by 6 bases, with 12 bases between. Germline CDR1 and CDR2: LNHDA and SQIVND (reference sequence). For the CDR3, the DNA is TGTGCCAGTAGTATAGGGGGGGATGGGGCTGAAGCTTTCTTT. Protein product: CASSIGGDGAEAFF.

This chain joins TRBV27 and TRBJ1-5, with 7 bases that match TRBD1. CDR1 is MNHEY, CDR2 SMNVEV, per germline (reference sequence). V shed 3 bases and J 4 bases; nucleotides not matched to a gene: 6. The CDR3 loop spans 15 amino acids. The CDR3: CASSLSGGLNQPQHF. The CDR3, as DNA: TGTGCCAGCAGTTTGTCAGGGGGGTTGAATCAGCCCCAGCATTTT.

The chain recombines TRBV9 with TRBJ2-2; 7 nucleotides match TRBD2. In germline, CDR1 is SGDLS, CDR2 YYNGEE. The CDR3 is 16 amino acids. Trimming took 3 bases from V and 6 from J; bases not matched to a gene: 11. Here the CDR3 reads CASSASGGGEAGELFF. CDR3 DNA: TGTGCCAGCAGCGCTTCGGGAGGCGGTGAGGCCGGGGAGCTGTTTTTT.

CDR3 sequence (DNA): TGTGCCACCAGCAGAGATCCGGGGGGCGAGCAGTACTTC. Its translation: CATSRDPGGEQYF. The chain recombines TRBV15 with TRBJ2-7; 7 bases line up with TRBD2. CDR1 and CDR2 from the germline V gene are LNHNV and YYDKDF (reference sequence). The CDR3 runs 13 residues. The trim removed 0 bases at V and 6 bases at J, leaving 2 bases unmatched.

The chain has TRBV4-1 and TRBJ2-7, with TRBD1 as a possible D gene (6 bases). Trimming left V 1 base short and J 2 bases short, with 6 bases between. Per the germline V gene, CDR1 is MGHRA and CDR2 is YSYEKL. The CDR3 consists of 13 residues. CDR3 protein: CASSQGDTYEQYF. CDR3 coding DNA: TGCGCCAGCAGCCAAGGGGACACCTACGAGCAGTACTTC.

The V and J genes are TRBV2 and TRBJ1-5; 9 bases agree with TRBD1. Germline V gene data show CDR1 as SNHLY and CDR2 as FYNNEI. The CDR3 covers 15 residues. J was trimmed by 1 base and V by 4 bases; bases with no gene match: 2. The CDR3 spells CASSGDRASNQPQHF. The CDR3 DNA follows: TGTGCCAGCAGTGGGGACAGGGCAAGCAATCAGCCCCAGCATTTT.

The J gene is TRBJ2-5, the V gene TRBV5-1; 7 bases match TRBD2. Trimming cost V 4 bases and J 1 base; bases outside gene matches: 7. The germline CDR1 and CDR2 sequences are SGHRS and YFSETQ. The CDR3 sequence is 15 residues long. The CDR3 DNA reads as TGCGCCAGCAGCCCGGGACTAACCGTCCAAGAGACCCAGTACTTC. It yields the protein CASSPGLTVQETQYF.

As for this clone: Its ends do not fully match the called genes, so a read error is possible. The chain uses TRBV25-1 and TRBJ2-3, with 9 bases identical to TRBD1. There are 12 residues in the CDR3. Germline CDR1 is MGHDK and CDR2 is SYGVNS. The CDR3 region has the DNA TGTGCCAGCAGTGACGGGGGACAGGGAACGGATTTT. Residues: CASSDGGQGTDF.

J is TRBJ2-1 and V is TRBV7-8; 7 positions match TRBD1. The CDR3 totals 15 residues. The ends lost 1 base at V and 3 bases at J; junction bases unmatched: 3. Germline V lookup: CDR1 SGHVS, CDR2 FQNEAQ. The CDR3 nucleotides read TGTGCCAGCAGCTTAGGACAGGGCCTCTACAATGAGCAGTTCTTC. Amino acid sequence: CASSLGQGLYNEQFF.